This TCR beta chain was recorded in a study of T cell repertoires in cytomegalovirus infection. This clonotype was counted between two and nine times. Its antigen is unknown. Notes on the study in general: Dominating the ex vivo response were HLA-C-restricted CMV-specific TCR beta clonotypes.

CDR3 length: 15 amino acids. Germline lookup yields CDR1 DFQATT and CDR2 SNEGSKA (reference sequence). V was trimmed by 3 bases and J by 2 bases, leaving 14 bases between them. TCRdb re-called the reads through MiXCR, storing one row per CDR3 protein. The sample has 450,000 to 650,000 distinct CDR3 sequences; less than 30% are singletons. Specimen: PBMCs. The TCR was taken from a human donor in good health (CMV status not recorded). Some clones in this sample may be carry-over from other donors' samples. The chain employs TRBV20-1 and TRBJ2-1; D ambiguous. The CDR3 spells CSASSVESPYNEQFF. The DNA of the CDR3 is TGCAGTGCTAGTTCTGTGGAGTCCCCCTACAATGAGCAGTTCTTC.